This TCR beta chain was retrieved from a study of Ad26.COV2.S vaccination and SARS-CoV-2 variants. As to this clone: Its antigen remains unknown.

The table came from immunoSEQ multiplex PCR; TCRdb's copy has only in-frame clones and leaves some out. The table has 400,000 or so clones, around 85% seen once. The length of the CDR3 is 19 residues. Germline values: CDR1 MNHNS, CDR2 SASEGT. With 4 bases clipped from V and 1 base from J, the junction kept 16 bases outside the gene matches. General observations from the study: While placebo recipients had lower spike-specific TCR breadth, vaccine recipients had more.

The sample's treatment: about 20 received Ad26.COV2.S at low or high dose, single or two shots; roughly five received placebo; per-sample allocation not given. On day 63 after the first injection, vaccine and placebo recipients gave samples. The clonotype originates from a person aged 18-65 years who received the Ad26.COV2.S COVID-19 vaccine or a placebo. This rearrangement joins TRBV6-1 to TRBJ2-4; 7 positions agree with TRBD1. Here the sequenced sample was peripheral blood, taken in a trial of Ad26.COV2.S vaccine versus placebo. The CDR3 bases are TGTGCCAGCAGTGTGGGAAGGGGGCCGAGTGGTACGGCCAAAAACATTCAGTACTTC. Translated, it gives CASSVGRGPSGTAKNIQYF.